Listed below are T cell receptor beta chains from one sample, sequenced in a study of cytomegalovirus exposure and HLA in healthy donors. Here immunoSEQ multiplex PCR was the method, and the copy in TCRdb shows in-frame clones only, minus some. The repertoire has about 95,000 clones, 82% of them found once; the top ten carry approximately 3%. What was sequenced was PBMCs. The receptors stem from a man between 25 and 39 years old in good health and CMV-seropositive. Each CDR3 is given with its conserved first and last residue. D genes are given only for firm matches. Rows may omit the clone size; those that give it use once, few, many or a size class.

v_gene	d_gene	j_gene	abundance	CDR3aa	CDR3nt
TRBV11-2	TRBD2	TRBJ2-1	-	CASSLSSGIGSSNEQFF	TGTGCCAGCAGCTTGTCGAGCGGGATAGGCTCCTCCAATGAGCAGTTCTTC
TRBV30	TRBD2	TRBJ2-1	-	CACSTSGRKEQFF	TGTGCCTGTTCGACTAGCGGGAGGAAGGAGCAGTTCTTC
TRBV5-1	TRBD2	TRBJ2-2	-	CASSLTSGRAVGELFF	TGCGCCAGCAGCTTGACCAGCGGGAGGGCCGTAGGGGAGCTGTTTTTT
TRBV6-1	TRBD1	TRBJ2-3	-	CASNHRGSGTDTQYF	TGTGCCAGCAATCACAGGGGTTCTGGCACAGATACGCAGTATTTT
TRBV18	-	TRBJ2-7	-	CASSLKTEAYEQYF	TGTGCCAGCTCACTAAAAACAGAAGCCTACGAGCAGTACTTC
TRBV10-3	-	TRBJ2-5	once	CAISESGRSGETQYF	TGTGCCATCAGTGAGTCAGGGCGGAGCGGAGAGACCCAGTACTTC
TRBV7-8	-	TRBJ1-1	-	CASSLGGGTEAFF	TGTGCCAGCAGCTTAGGGGGCGGCACTGAAGCTTTCTTT
TRBV7-2	TRBD1	TRBJ2-4	-	CASSHYRTGVAKNIQYF	TGTGCCAGCAGCCACTATAGGACAGGTGTAGCCAAAAACATTCAGTACTTC
TRBV7-2	-	TRBJ1-1	-	CASSPTEGGNTEAFF	TGTGCCAGCAGCCCCACGGAGGGCGGGAACACTGAAGCTTTCTTT
TRBV2	-	TRBJ2-1	-	CASSPAPGDSSYNEQFF	TGTGCCAGCAGCCCCGCCCCCGGGGATTCGTCCTACAATGAGCAGTTCTTC
TRBV4-3	-	TRBJ2-7	few	CASSQEAHSVFYEQYF	TGCGCCAGCAGCCAAGAAGCGCACTCGGTCTTCTACGAGCAGTACTTC
TRBV28	TRBD1	TRBJ1-3	-	CASSFPPGQGTRNTIYF	TGTGCCAGCAGTTTTCCTCCGGGACAGGGAACTCGGAACACCATATATTTT
TRBV7-2	-	TRBJ1-2	-	CASSPRQANYGYTF	TGTGCCAGCAGCCCACGACAGGCTAACTATGGCTACACCTTC
TRBV21-1	-	TRBJ2-7	-	CASRSYEQYF	TGTGCCAGCAGGTCCTACGAGCAGTACTTC
TRBV6-6	TRBD1	TRBJ1-3	-	CASIGAGGGNTIYF	TGTGCCAGCATTGGGGCAGGGGGAGGAAACACCATATATTTT
TRBV5-1	TRBD1	TRBJ2-2	-	CASSIQGTTGELFF	TGCGCCAGCAGCATACAGGGGACCACCGGGGAGCTGTTTTTT
TRBV11-2	-	TRBJ2-5	-	CASSLAQVKQETQYF	TGTGCCAGCAGCTTAGCTCAGGTCAAGCAAGAGACCCAGTACTTC
TRBV4-1	-	TRBJ2-1	once	CASSQDGTVINEQFF	TGCGCCAGCAGCCAAGACGGGACTGTGATCAATGAGCAGTTCTTC
TRBV29-1	TRBD2	TRBJ2-1	-	CSVRREEYNEQFF	TGCAGCGTTAGGCGGGAGGAGTACAATGAGCAGTTCTTC
TRBV7-8	-	TRBJ1-2	once	CASSLGHLNYGYTF	TGTGCCAGCAGCTTAGGACACCTTAACTATGGCTACACCTTC
TRBV5-4	-	TRBJ1-5	few	CASSLGGGAGQPQHF	TGTGCCAGCAGCTTGGGGGGAGGGGCGGGTCAGCCCCAGCATTTT
TRBV29-1	-	TRBJ1-1	few	CSVGAGVEQGLNTEAFF	TGCAGCGTTGGTGCGGGAGTTGAACAGGGACTGAACACTGAAGCTTTCTTT
TRBV7-2	-	TRBJ2-4	-	CASSPRGAAAKNIQYF	TGTGCCAGCTCTCCCCGGGGGGCCGCAGCCAAAAACATTCAGTACTTC
TRBV7-9	TRBD2	TRBJ2-7	-	CASSSSGRNDEQYF	TGTGCCAGCAGCTCGAGCGGGAGGAACGACGAGCAGTACTTC
TRBV11-2	-	TRBJ1-2	-	CASSVERGNYGYTF	TGTGCCAGCAGCGTCGAGCGCGGAAACTATGGCTACACCTTC
TRBV2	-	TRBJ1-5	once	CASSPQGLRPQHF	TGTGCCAGCAGTCCCCAGGGATTGCGGCCCCAGCATTTT
TRBV10-1	-	TRBJ2-3	-	CASSSGLKTDTQYF	TGCGCCAGCAGCTCAGGGCTTAAAACAGATACGCAGTATTTT
TRBV5-4	TRBD2	TRBJ2-2	-	CASSTLGLAGITGELFF	TGTGCCAGCAGCACCCTAGGTCTAGCGGGGATCACCGGGGAGCTGTTTTTT
TRBV5-4	TRBD1	TRBJ1-1	-	CASSPRTGTNTEAFF	TGTGCCAGCAGCCCAAGGACAGGGACGAACACTGAAGCTTTCTTT